This is a list of T cell receptor beta chains from one sample in a study of cytomegalovirus exposure and HLA in healthy donors. Profiling relied on immunoSEQ multiplex PCR, and the TCRdb table lists in-frame clones only, not all of them. The sample holds about 160,000 clones, roughly 82% seen once. Sequencing was done on a sample of PBMCs. These receptors all come from a girl under 18 in good health and CMV-seropositive. Each CDR3 is given with its conserved first and last residue. D genes are given only for firm matches. Clone size is shown for a subset of rows, as once, few, many or a class of expanded clone.

j_gene	abundance	v_gene	d_gene	CDR3aa	CDR3nt
TRBJ1-5	NA	TRBV28	TRBD1	CASRRQGDQPQHF	TGTGCCAGCAGAAGACAGGGGGATCAGCCCCAGCATTTT
TRBJ2-1	NA	TRBV28	TRBD1	CASSVGTGLYNEQFF	TGTGCCAGCAGTGTCGGGACAGGGCTTTACAATGAGCAGTTCTTC
TRBJ2-3	NA	TRBV27	NA	CASGGPIPDTQYF	TGTGCCAGCGGTGGGCCGATACCAGATACGCAGTATTTT
TRBJ2-7	NA	TRBV11-2	NA	CASTQGAVYEQYF	TGTGCCAGCACCCAAGGGGCGGTATACGAGCAGTACTTC
TRBJ1-5	NA	TRBV7-9	NA	CASSSDTSNQPQHF	TGTGCCAGCAGCTCGGACACTAGCAATCAGCCCCAGCATTTT
TRBJ1-1	NA	TRBV6-5	NA	CASSYSRRGTEAFF	TGTGCCAGCAGTTACTCGCGCAGGGGCACTGAAGCTTTCTTT
TRBJ2-5	NA	TRBV28	NA	CASSLFGATRQETQYF	TGTGCCAGCAGTTTATTTGGGGCCACCCGACAAGAGACCCAGTACTTC
TRBJ1-2	NA	TRBV10-1	NA	CASSEFRGYGYTF	TGCGCCAGCAGTGAGTTCAGGGGCTATGGCTACACCTTC
TRBJ1-5	NA	TRBV28	NA	CASSSRQGNQPQHF	TGTGCCAGCAGTTCTCGACAGGGCAATCAGCCCCAGCATTTT
TRBJ2-7	few	TRBV5-6	TRBD2	CASSFGTRALYEQYF	TGTGCCAGCAGCTTCGGGACTAGGGCTCTCTACGAGCAGTACTTC
TRBJ1-2	NA	TRBV29-1	NA	CSVEVTGSYGYTF	TGCAGCGTTGAAGTCACAGGGTCTTATGGCTACACCTTC
TRBJ2-3	NA	TRBV11-2	TRBD1	CASSLVGGGTDTQYF	TGTGCCAGCAGCTTAGTAGGGGGCGGCACAGATACGCAGTATTTT
TRBJ1-4	NA	TRBV19	TRBD1	CASSPRRDSDEKLFF	TGTGCCAGTAGCCCACGCCGGGACAGCGATGAAAAACTGTTTTTT
TRBJ2-2	NA	TRBV7-3	NA	CASSLRGEYTGELFF	TGTGCCAGCAGCTTAAGGGGGGAGTACACCGGGGAGCTGTTTTTT
TRBJ2-3	NA	TRBV7-8	TRBD2	CASSEGLASTDTQYF	TGTGCCAGCAGCGAGGGACTAGCGAGCACAGATACGCAGTATTTT
TRBJ2-5	NA	TRBV27	NA	CASSISGEETQYF	TGTGCCAGCAGTATCTCAGGGGAGGAGACCCAGTACTTC
TRBJ2-7	NA	TRBV2	NA	CASRTQGYEQYF	TGTGCCAGCAGGACCCAGGGCTACGAGCAGTACTTC
TRBJ1-1	NA	TRBV28	TRBD1	CATRGTGHFYGNTEAFF	TGTGCCACACGGGGGACAGGGCATTTTTACGGGAACACTGAAGCTTTCTTT
TRBJ2-4	NA	TRBV6-5	NA	CASRRNSLAKNIQYF	TGTGCCAGCAGAAGGAATAGCCTAGCCAAAAACATTCAGTACTTC
TRBJ2-3	NA	TRBV6-1	NA	CASSEVKSNANTQYF	TGTGCCAGCAGTGAAGTCAAGTCGAACGCTAATACGCAGTATTTT
TRBJ2-5	NA	TRBV30	NA	CAWSLRDPRGTQYF	TGTGCCTGGTCCTTGCGGGACCCACGGGGGACCCAGTACTTC
TRBJ2-5	few	TRBV7-6	TRBD1	CASSLEDRVSYQETQYF	TGTGCCAGCAGCTTAGAGGACAGGGTCTCTTACCAAGAGACCCAGTACTTC
TRBJ1-1	NA	TRBV9	TRBD1	CASSVGIRGTNTEAFF	TGTGCCAGCAGCGTAGGGATCAGGGGGACGAACACTGAAGCTTTCTTT
TRBJ2-5	NA	TRBV25-1	TRBD2	CASSESGRQETQYF	TGTGCCAGCAGTGAATCCGGGAGGCAAGAGACCCAGTACTTC
TRBJ2-6	NA	TRBV28	TRBD1	CASSPNRGPGANVLTF	TGTGCCAGCAGTCCTAACAGGGGGCCAGGGGCCAACGTCCTGACTTTC
TRBJ1-2	NA	TRBV6-1	NA	CASPRGAGNYGYTF	TGTGCCAGCCCCCGTGGGGCCGGGAACTATGGCTACACCTTC
TRBJ2-3	NA	TRBV14	NA	CASSRRGSTDTQYF	TGTGCCAGCAGTCGACGGGGGAGCACAGATACGCAGTATTTT
TRBJ2-7	NA	TRBV28	TRBD2	CASSVPGLAGHAYEQYF	TGTGCCAGCAGCGTCCCGGGACTAGCGGGGCATGCCTACGAGCAGTACTTC
TRBJ2-1	NA	TRBV4-1	TRBD2	CASSQAVAGGSYNEQFF	TGCGCCAGCAGCCAAGCGGTAGCGGGGGGCTCCTACAATGAGCAGTTCTTC
TRBJ2-7	NA	TRBV11-1	TRBD1	CASSLSDRANEQYF	TGTGCCAGCAGCTTATCGGACAGGGCGAACGAGCAGTACTTC
TRBJ2-3	NA	TRBV19	TRBD1	CASSELQGPSTDTQYF	TGTGCCAGTAGCGAATTACAGGGGCCGAGCACAGATACGCAGTATTTT
TRBJ2-3	NA	TRBV10-3	TRBD2	CAISESLAASTDTQYF	TGTGCCATCAGTGAGTCCCTAGCGGCTAGCACAGATACGCAGTATTTT
TRBJ1-1	once	TRBV7-3	NA	CASSLGTAMNTEAFF	TGTGCCAGCAGCTTAGGGACTGCTATGAACACTGAAGCTTTCTTT
TRBJ1-1	NA	TRBV11-2	TRBD1	CASKLQGKNTEAFF	TGTGCCAGCAAATTACAGGGGAAGAACACTGAAGCTTTCTTT
TRBJ2-7	NA	TRBV10-2	NA	CASTYGHRGLSYEQYF	TGCGCCAGCACCTACGGACACCGAGGTCTCTCCTACGAGCAGTACTTC
TRBJ2-5	NA	TRBV7-3	NA	CASSPDSFQETQYF	TGTGCCAGCAGCCCCGACAGCTTCCAAGAGACCCAGTACTTC
TRBJ2-4	NA	TRBV2	NA	CASSGPGLAKNIQYF	TGTGCCAGCAGTGGCCCGGGACTAGCCAAAAACATTCAGTACTTC
TRBJ2-3	NA	TRBV29-1	TRBD2	CSVSGEVAGGATDTQYF	TGCAGCGTCTCCGGGGAGGTAGCGGGAGGTGCCACAGATACGCAGTATTTT
TRBJ2-3	once	TRBV2	NA	CASSEALTGTSTDTQYF	TGTGCCAGCAGTGAAGCGCTGACAGGGACTAGCACAGATACGCAGTATTTT
TRBJ2-3	NA	TRBV5-1	NA	CASSWGRGSSTDTQYF	TGCGCCAGCAGCTGGGGCCGAGGCTCTAGCACAGATACGCAGTATTTT
TRBJ2-6	NA	TRBV10-3	TRBD2	CAISPQLAGEGSGANVLTF	TGTGCCATCAGTCCTCAGCTAGCGGGAGAGGGGTCTGGGGCCAACGTCCTGACTTTC
TRBJ2-3	NA	TRBV7-9	TRBD2	CASSPLGGVSTDTQYF	TGTGCCAGCAGCCCCCTGGGAGGGGTTAGCACAGATACGCAGTATTTT
TRBJ2-4	NA	TRBV7-2	NA	CASSLGGENIQYF	TGTGCCAGCAGCTTAGGAGGAGAAAACATTCAGTACTTC